These 27 T cell receptor beta chains share one sample of origin, sequenced in a study of metastatic and nonmetastatic thyroid tumors. Not a single patient had been given any form of treatment at any point before undergoing thyroid surgery. TCRdb reprocessed the PCR reads using MiXCR. The top ten clones hold 25% to 30% of a sample with about 23,000 clones, roughly 21% of them seen once. The source material was blood. All receptors come from a female donor with papillary thyroid cancer or a benign thyroid nodule (not recorded which). Some clones in this sample may be carry-over from other donors' samples.

This clone is medium-sized by share. J is TRBJ2-7 and V is TRBV28, with 13 bases that match TRBD2. Germline V gives CDR1 MDHEN, CDR2 SYDVKM. After removal of 5 bases from V and 5 bases from J, the junction contained 9 bases not matched to a gene. The CDR3 covers 16 residues. For the CDR3, the DNA is TGTGCCAGCAGTACCTACGGGACTAGCGGGGTAAACGAGCAGTACTTC. Its translation: CASSTYGTSGVNEQYF.

The sample holds many counts of this clone. The rearrangement joins TRBV6-4 to TRBJ2-1; 7 bases align to TRBD2. After removal of 4 bases from V and 3 bases from J, the junction contained 6 bases not matched to a gene. This CDR3 comprises 15 residues. Germline values: CDR1 MRHNA, CDR2 SNTAGT. The CDR3 coding sequence is TGTGCCAGCAGTGCCGGGACTACCGACTACAATGAGCAGTTCTTC. It yields the protein CASSAGTTDYNEQFF.

There are many counts of this clone. The gene calls are TRBV7-2 and TRBJ2-5; D is undetermined. Germline CDR1 reads SGHTA; CDR2 reads FQGNSA. The CDR3 runs 14 residues. Trimming took off 8 bases at V and 4 bases at J, with 17 bases between the two ends. The CDR3 loop is CASDGGSGIETQYF. The DNA of the CDR3 is TGTGCCAGCGACGGCGGTTCGGGCATAGAGACCCAGTACTTC.

This clone was found many times. The chain carries TRBV20-1 and TRBJ2-6; D unresolved. The CDR3 length is 17 residues. V lost 1 base, J lost 0 bases, and 13 bases lay in between. The germline V gene has CDR1 DFQATT and CDR2 SNEGSKA (reference sequence). The CDR3 DNA reads TGCAGTGCTAGAGCCATAAAAGCAGGCTCTGGGGCCAACGTCCTGACTTTC. Protein: CSARAIKAGSGANVLTF.

This clone was seen many times. V and J are TRBV5-8 and TRBJ1-1; 7 nucleotides line up with TRBD1. This CDR3 has 14 amino acids. CDR1 SGHTS and CDR2 YDEGEE come from the germline V gene. After removal of 3 bases from V and 6 bases from J, the junction contained 8 bases not matched to a gene. For the CDR3, the DNA is TGTGCCAGCAGCTCAGCAGGGGGGGGCTCTGAAGCTTTCTTT. Translated, it gives CASSSAGGGSEAFF.

This clone was observed a few times. V and J are TRBV6-2 or TRBV6-3 and TRBJ2-7; 9 bases agree with TRBD1. This CDR3 is built from 14 residues. The V gene end was trimmed by 6 bases and the J gene end by 4 bases; junction bases not matched to a gene: 7. The germline gives CDR1 MNHEY, CDR2 SVGEGT. CDR3: CASRTPGQGYEQYF. The CDR3 DNA follows: TGTGCCAGCAGGACACCGGGACAGGGATACGAGCAGTACTTC.

This chain uses TRBV12-3 or TRBV12-4 with TRBJ1-2; D possibly corresponds to TRBD1 (5 bases). Trimming took off 6 bases at V and 2 bases at J, with 13 bases between the two ends. This CDR3 is built from 14 residues. Here the CDR3 DNA reads TGTGCCAGCAGAATGGGACGAAACAACTATGGCTACACCTTC. Amino acid sequence: CASRMGRNNYGYTF.

CDR3 residues: CASSPTGGASYGYTF. In DNA form, the CDR3 reads TGTGCCAGCAGTCCGACAGGGGGCGCGAGCTATGGCTACACCTTC. The rearrangement links TRBV12-3 or TRBV12-4 to TRBJ1-2; TRBD1 matches at 10 bases. This CDR3 is built from 15 residues. After removal of 5 bases from V and 4 bases from J, the junction contained 7 bases not matched to a gene.

This clone was picked up many times. The V call is TRBV27, the J call TRBJ2-3, with D perhaps being TRBD1 or TRBD2 (5 bases each). Germline assignment: CDR1 MNHEY and CDR2 SMNVEV (reference sequence). Trimming removed 6 bases from V and 2 bases from J, with 15 bases in between. The CDR3 has 15 residues. CDR3 sequence: CASSPLVGDTDTQYF. The DNA of the CDR3 is TGTGCCAGCAGCCCTTTAGTGGGGGACACAGATACGCAGTATTTT.

This clone has ten or more counts. The chain is built from TRBV9 and TRBJ2-2, with 7 bases that match TRBD1. From germline, CDR1 is SGDLS and CDR2 YYNGEE. V lost 6 bases, J lost 4 bases, and 6 bases stayed unmatched. This CDR3 is built from 14 residues. The CDR3 coding sequence is TGTGCCAGCAACAAACAGGGGTTCACCGGGGAGCTGTTTTTT. This codes for CASNKQGFTGELFF.

Notes on this clone: The conserved phenylalanine or tryptophan is not found at the CDR3 terminus, so this likely reflects a read error. This sequence joins TRBV19 and TRBJ2-2; D uncertain. The CDR3 consists of 14 residues. CDR1 is LNHDA and CDR2 is SQIVND in the germline V gene (reference sequence). Trimming removed 3 bases from V and 7 bases from J, with 12 bases in between. CDR3 sequence (DNA): TGTGCCAGTAGTATTCAGTGGGCTATCGGGGAGCTGTTTTCT. This translates into CASSIQWAIGELFS.

This chain joins TRBV7-3 and TRBJ2-1; D may match TRBD1 or TRBD2 (5 bases each). Germline CDR1 is SGHTA and CDR2 is FQGTGA. Between the trimmed V and J ends, which lost 1 base and 7 bases, there was a span of 20 bases. CDR3 length: 17 residues. CDR3 protein: CASSLNMGPAVRNEQFF. CDR3 nucleotide sequence: TGTGCCAGCAGCTTAAATATGGGACCGGCCGTAAGGAATGAGCAGTTCTTC.

Concerning this clone: This specimen includes other DNA sequences encoding the same CDR3. The chain recombines TRBV11-2 with TRBJ2-1; 7 bases are shared with TRBD1. The V gene end was trimmed by 4 bases and the J gene end by 8 bases; junction bases not matched to a gene: 14. The CDR3 contains 16 residues. The germline gives CDR1 SGHAT, CDR2 FQNNGV. CDR3 nucleotide sequence: TGTGCCAGCAGCTCCTATGGTGGTTACAGGGGATATGAGCAGTTCTTC. It codes for CASSSYGGYRGYEQFF.

Note on this clone: One end of the junction varies from germline; a read error may be responsible. The V call is TRBV28, the J call TRBJ2-7; 9 bases fit TRBD2. The CDR3 has 15 residues. Germline V gives CDR1 MDHEN, CDR2 SYDVKM. The CDR3 sequence: CSSIRLAGLSYEQYF. CDR3 nucleotides: TGTTCCAGCATTCGGCTAGCGGGGCTCTCCTACGAGCAGTACTTC.

This clone showed up just a few times. A read error is possible here, since a much larger clone lies one base away. V and J are TRBV5-1 and TRBJ2-3; 11 nucleotides agree with TRBD2. Germline V gene data show CDR1 as SGHRS and CDR2 as YFSETQ. The CDR3 runs to 16 residues. Unmatched junction bases numbered 15, after V lost 7 bases and J lost 8 bases. The DNA of the CDR3 is TGCGCCAGCGGCCCCGGGACTAGCGGATCTTTGGGTACGCAGTATTTT. This codes for CASGPGTSGSLGTQYF.

This clone has a count of ten or more. V gene TRBV14 combines with J gene TRBJ1-2; TRBD1 matches 9 bases. The CDR3 sequence is 16 residues long. The V gene's germline CDR1 is SGHDN and CDR2 FVKESK. V was pared by 1 base and J by 5 bases, with 8 bases of the junction left unmatched. The CDR3, as DNA: TGTGCCAGCAGCCAAGCCCGGACAGGGGCCCCGTATGGCTACACCTTC. This gives the protein CASSQARTGAPYGYTF.

This chain uses TRBV19 with TRBJ2-2; 7 bases map to TRBD1. The J segment lost 5 bases and the V segment lost 2 bases, leaving 5 bases of the junction unmatched. The CDR3 sequence is 15 residues long. The germline V gene has CDR1 LNHDA and CDR2 SQIVND (reference sequence). The CDR3 sequence: CASSIRQGGTGELFF. The CDR3 DNA follows: TGTGCCAGTAGTATAAGACAGGGTGGGACCGGGGAGCTGTTTTTT.

This clone was recorded a few times. A much larger clone sits a single nucleotide away, making a read error possible. The chain links TRBV19 to TRBJ2-7, with 8 positions matching TRBD1. Germline assignment: CDR1 LNHDA and CDR2 SQIVND (reference sequence). The CDR3 is made up of 15 amino acids. CDR3 DNA sequence: TGTGCCAGTAAGGCCGGGACAGGACCTCTCTACGATCAGTACTTC. Translated, it gives CASKAGTGPLYDQYF.

This clone appeared many times. J is TRBJ1-5 and V is TRBV10-3, with TRBD1 identical over 7 bases. The ends lost 3 bases at V and 3 bases at J; junction bases unmatched: 5. Germline CDR1 and CDR2: ENHRY and SYGVKD. CDR3 length equals 15 residues. The CDR3 here is CAISDGTVFNQPQHF. Written as DNA, the CDR3 is TGTGCCATCAGTGATGGGACAGTCTTCAATCAGCCCCAGCATTTT.

This clone was detected ten times or more. This sequence joins TRBV5-1 and TRBJ2-1, with D perhaps being TRBD1 or TRBD2 (5 bases each). The V and J ends lost 4 bases and 9 bases respectively, with 23 bases between them. This CDR3 comprises 16 residues. Germline CDR1 is SGHRS and CDR2 is YFSETQ. CDR3 region: CASSEETGARAGEQFF. CDR3 DNA: TGCGCCAGCAGCGAGGAGACTGGAGCCAGGGCGGGTGAGCAGTTCTTC. The full variable domain, rest sourced from reference TRBV5-1 and TRBJ2-1, is KAGVTQTPRYLIKTRGQQVTLSCSPISGHRSVSWYQQTPGQGLQFLFEYFSETQRNKGNFPGRFSGRQFSNSRSEMNVSTLELGDSALYLCASSEETGARAGEQFFGPGTRLTVL.

This clone was detected a few times. A much bigger clone sits one base away, suggesting this may be a read error. The chain joins TRBV20-1 to TRBJ2-5, with 7 bases matching TRBD2. CDR3 length: 12 amino acids. V was pared by 5 bases and J by 7 bases, with 7 bases of the junction left unmatched. Germline loops: CDR1 DFQATT, CDR2 SNEGSKA (reference sequence). The CDR3 loop reads CSAPALAWTQYF. In DNA form, the CDR3 reads TGCAGTGCTCCCGCACTAGCGTGGACCCAGTACTTC.

Points on this clone: Since no conserved phenylalanine or tryptophan closes the CDR3, a read error is the likely cause. The J gene is TRBJ2-1, the V gene TRBV24-1; no firm D call. The CDR3 covers 12 residues. Germline V lookup: CDR1 KGHDR, CDR2 SFDVKD. The CDR3 region is CDTSDPSGLQFL. The CDR3 coding sequence is TGTGACACCAGTGATCCTTCAGGTCTCCAGTTCTTA.

This clone is judged medium-sized. V and J are TRBV12-3 or TRBV12-4 and TRBJ2-1; 7 bases are shared with TRBD1. J lost 5 bases, V lost 6 bases, and 7 bases had no gene match. The CDR3 is made up of 14 amino acids. The CDR3 reads CASSLRTGDNEQFF. CDR3 DNA sequence: TGTGCCAGCAGCCTAAGGACAGGTGACAATGAGCAGTTCTTC.

This clone was detected many times. The chain couples TRBV6-2 or TRBV6-3 to TRBJ1-1, with D unclear. The V end was cut by 5 bases, the J end by 5 bases, with 9 bases between. The CDR3 sequence is 12 residues long. CDR1 is MNHEY, CDR2 SVGEGT, per germline. The chain's CDR3 is CASSQTRTEAFF. The CDR3 DNA reads as TGTGCCAGCAGTCAGACGCGTACTGAAGCTTTCTTT.

At least ten counts were recorded for this clone. This sample also contains other DNA sequences that code for the same CDR3. The V and J genes are TRBV20-1 and TRBJ1-5; the D is unclear. CDR1 and CDR2 (germline): DFQATT, SNEGSKA (reference sequence). Deletions cut 4 bases from V and 7 bases from J, with 20 bases between. The CDR3 has 15 amino acids. The CDR3 bases are TGCAGTGCTACTTTCGGCGGCCCCTCAGGCCAGCCCCAGCATTTT. It yields the protein CSATFGGPSGQPQHF.

This chain links TRBV6-1 with TRBJ2-7; possible D gene TRBD1, 7 bases. This CDR3 spans 14 amino acids. Trimming shortened V by 4 bases and J by 2 bases, and 12 bases separated the two germline ends. The germline V gene has CDR1 MNHNS and CDR2 SASEGT. The CDR3 DNA sequence: TGTGCCAGCAGTGTCCAGGGGGGACCCTACGAGCAGTACTTC. Its protein product is CASSVQGGPYEQYF.

This clone was observed many times. This sequence joins TRBV20-1 and TRBJ2-3; the D gene is possibly TRBD2 (6 bases). Trimming removed 4 bases from V and 4 bases from J, with 15 bases in between. The germline gives CDR1 DFQATT, CDR2 SNEGSKA (reference sequence). CDR3 length: 14 residues. The CDR3 DNA reads as TGCAGTGCTAACAGTCGGCGGGGCCCAGATACGCAGTATTTT. This encodes CSANSRRGPDTQYF.